This T cell receptor (beta chain) was observed in a study of identical twins. This clonotype appeared a few times. The germline V gene has CDR1 MGHRA and CDR2 YSYEKL. The CDR3 spans 12 residues. The V gene lost 0 bases and the J gene lost 8 bases, with 5 bases spanning the gap. Unique molecular identifiers were present on the cDNA, which also gained a universal primer site by template switching. TCRdb re-called the 5' RACE reads with MiXCR, one entry per CDR3 protein. This table has nearly 200,000 distinct CDR3 sequences, more than 15% appearing once. These data were also reused for a study on T cells expressing NK-cell markers. In that study: The CD3+CD56-NKG2C+ fraction of a few donors was likewise dominated by these clonotypes.

The sequence derives from a woman aged 18-30 years in good health. The sequencing sample was made of CD8+ T cells sorted from blood. J is TRBJ2-1 and V is TRBV4-1; D remains unclear. CDR3 protein: CASSQDGYEQFF. The CDR3 DNA reads TGCGCCAGCAGCCAAGATGGTTATGAGCAGTTCTTC.